These T cell receptor beta chains were read from a single sample in a study of early T cells in non-severe SARS-CoV-2 infection. TCRdb re-derived calls from the 5' RACE reads in MiXCR, one entry per CDR3 protein. The sample holds roughly 51,000 distinct CDR3 sequences, about 5.9% seen once. Material for sequencing was whole blood. The source is an adult who was a healthcare worker with PCR-confirmed SARS-CoV-2 infection or an uninfected control (not recorded which). CDR3s include the opening cysteine and the closing phenylalanine or tryptophan. The D gene is left open where the match is weak. Expanded clones get a size class; other rows say once, few or many, or leave the size out.

j_gene: TRBJ1-1
abundance: many
d_gene: TRBD1
v_gene: TRBV19
CDR3aa: CASTPGQMNTEAFF
CDR3nt: TGTGCCAGTACCCCGGGACAGATGAACACTGAAGCTTTCTTT

j_gene: TRBJ1-1
abundance: few
d_gene: .
v_gene: TRBV6-2/TRBV6-3
CDR3aa: CASSYEYRDNEAFF
CDR3nt: TGTGCCAGCAGTTATGAGTACAGGGATAATGAAGCTTTCTTT

j_gene: TRBJ2-5
abundance: few
d_gene: .
v_gene: TRBV6-5
CDR3aa: CASRFQGQETQYF
CDR3nt: TGTGCCAGCAGGTTCCAGGGGCAAGAGACCCAGTACTTC

j_gene: TRBJ2-7
abundance: .
d_gene: .
v_gene: TRBV11-2
CDR3aa: CASSRPGQPTYEQYF
CDR3nt: TGTGCCAGCAGCCGCCCCGGACAGCCGACCTACGAGCAGTACTTC

j_gene: TRBJ2-6
abundance: .
d_gene: .
v_gene: TRBV27
CDR3aa: CASSYRGVSGANVLTF
CDR3nt: TGTGCCAGCAGCTACCGAGGAGTCTCTGGGGCCAACGTCCTGACTTTC

j_gene: TRBJ2-7
abundance: many
d_gene: .
v_gene: TRBV6-1
CDR3aa: CASSRDTPRFDEQYF
CDR3nt: TGTGCCAGCAGTCGGGACACCCCCCGTTTCGACGAGCAGTACTTC

j_gene: TRBJ2-5
abundance: many
d_gene: TRBD1
v_gene: TRBV5-1
CDR3aa: CASSLGTEETQYF
CDR3nt: TGCGCCAGCAGCCTCGGGACAGAAGAGACCCAGTACTTC

j_gene: TRBJ2-4
abundance: few
d_gene: .
v_gene: TRBV9
CDR3aa: CATNSLPSKNIQYF
CDR3nt: TGTGCCACCAATTCATTGCCGTCCAAAAACATTCAGTACTTC

j_gene: TRBJ2-1
abundance: many
d_gene: .
v_gene: TRBV7-6
CDR3aa: CASSSPYGGPNNEQFF
CDR3nt: TGTGCCAGCAGCTCCCCGTATGGAGGTCCGAACAATGAGCAGTTCTTC

j_gene: TRBJ2-7
abundance: many
d_gene: .
v_gene: TRBV12-3/TRBV12-4
CDR3aa: CASSLSGGRGSYEQYF
CDR3nt: TGTGCCAGCAGTTTATCCGGGGGAAGGGGTTCCTACGAGCAGTACTTC

j_gene: TRBJ1-4
abundance: .
d_gene: .
v_gene: TRBV6-2/TRBV6-3
CDR3aa: CASSSRPGSRGVRPTNEKLFF
CDR3nt: TGTGCCAGCAGTTCTCGCCCCGGGAGCAGAGGGGTACGACCGACTAATGAAAAACTGTTTTTT

j_gene: TRBJ2-1
abundance: .
d_gene: TRBD2
v_gene: TRBV6-2/TRBV6-3
CDR3aa: CASSYQRGGYNEQFF
CDR3nt: TGTGCCAGCAGTTACCAGCGGGGGGGCTACAATGAGCAGTTCTTC

j_gene: TRBJ1-4
abundance: many
d_gene: .
v_gene: TRBV5-1
CDR3aa: CASSRNRATNEKLFF
CDR3nt: TGCGCCAGCAGCCGCAACAGGGCTACTAATGAAAAACTGTTTTTT

j_gene: TRBJ1-5
abundance: .
d_gene: TRBD1
v_gene: TRBV19
CDR3aa: CASSRGQVNQPQHF
CDR3nt: TGTGCCAGTAGTCGTGGACAGGTAAATCAGCCCCAGCATTTT

j_gene: TRBJ1-1
abundance: few
d_gene: .
v_gene: TRBV20-1
CDR3aa: CSHTEAFF
CDR3nt: TGCAGCCACACTGAAGCTTTCTTT

j_gene: TRBJ1-5
abundance: many
d_gene: TRBD1
v_gene: TRBV18
CDR3aa: CASSSDRHSNQPQHF
CDR3nt: TGTGCCAGCTCGTCGGACAGGCATAGCAATCAGCCCCAGCATTTT

j_gene: TRBJ2-5
abundance: many
d_gene: .
v_gene: TRBV6-2/TRBV6-3
CDR3aa: CASSYSETETQYF
CDR3nt: TGTGCCAGCAGTTACTCCGAGACAGAGACCCAGTACTTC

j_gene: TRBJ2-1
abundance: few
d_gene: TRBD1
v_gene: TRBV7-2
CDR3aa: CASRSGDRALSLEQFF
CDR3nt: TGTGCCAGCAGGTCGGGCGACAGGGCCCTGTCTCTTGAGCAGTTCTTC

j_gene: TRBJ1-1
abundance: many
d_gene: TRBD1
v_gene: TRBV10-3
CDR3aa: CAIRTGEYTEAFF
CDR3nt: TGTGCCATCAGGACAGGGGAATACACTGAAGCTTTCTTT

j_gene: TRBJ2-7
abundance: many
d_gene: .
v_gene: TRBV20-1
CDR3aa: CSARESPPEQYF
CDR3nt: TGCAGTGCTAGAGAGTCCCCCCCTGAGCAGTACTTC

j_gene: TRBJ2-7
abundance: many
d_gene: .
v_gene: TRBV19
CDR3aa: CASSMGRVGYEQYF
CDR3nt: TGTGCCAGTAGTATGGGCAGGGTTGGTTACGAGCAGTACTTC

j_gene: TRBJ2-3
abundance: .
d_gene: TRBD1
v_gene: TRBV24-1
CDR3aa: CATSESLQGWKTDTQYF
CDR3nt: TGTGCCACCAGTGAGAGCCTACAGGGGTGGAAGACAGATACGCAGTATTTT

j_gene: TRBJ2-5
abundance: few
d_gene: TRBD2
v_gene: TRBV11-2
CDR3aa: CASRNRLAGTQETQYF
CDR3nt: TGTGCCAGCAGAAATCGACTAGCGGGGACACAAGAGACCCAGTACTTC

j_gene: TRBJ1-5
abundance: many
d_gene: .
v_gene: TRBV10-3
CDR3aa: CAISKDRPSNQPQHF
CDR3nt: TGTGCCATCAGTAAAGACAGGCCAAGCAATCAGCCCCAGCATTTT

j_gene: TRBJ1-2
abundance: many
d_gene: TRBD1
v_gene: TRBV29-1
CDR3aa: CSAEWTGDYGYTF
CDR3nt: TGCAGCGCCGAATGGACAGGGGACTATGGCTACACCTTC

j_gene: TRBJ2-7
abundance: many
d_gene: .
v_gene: TRBV11-2
CDR3aa: CASSLGGTGTLSRESYEQYF
CDR3nt: TGTGCCAGCAGCTTAGGGGGCACCGGGACCTTATCACGGGAGTCCTACGAGCAGTACTTC

j_gene: TRBJ2-7
abundance: many
d_gene: TRBD1
v_gene: TRBV28
CDR3aa: CASSLGDSVYEQYF
CDR3nt: TGTGCCAGCAGTTTGGGGGACAGCGTCTACGAGCAGTACTTC

j_gene: TRBJ2-5
abundance: few
d_gene: TRBD2
v_gene: TRBV10-3
CDR3aa: CAISEWASGGNHHQETQYF
CDR3nt: TGTGCCATCAGTGAGTGGGCTAGCGGGGGAAACCATCATCAAGAGACCCAGTACTTC

j_gene: TRBJ1-2
abundance: many
d_gene: .
v_gene: TRBV13
CDR3aa: CASSVQGVGGYTF
CDR3nt: TGTGCCAGCAGCGTACAGGGCGTAGGTGGCTACACCTTC

j_gene: TRBJ2-5
abundance: many
d_gene: TRBD2
v_gene: TRBV2
CDR3aa: CASSEIAGGAQETQYF
CDR3nt: TGTGCCAGCAGTGAAATAGCGGGGGGCGCCCAAGAGACCCAGTACTTC